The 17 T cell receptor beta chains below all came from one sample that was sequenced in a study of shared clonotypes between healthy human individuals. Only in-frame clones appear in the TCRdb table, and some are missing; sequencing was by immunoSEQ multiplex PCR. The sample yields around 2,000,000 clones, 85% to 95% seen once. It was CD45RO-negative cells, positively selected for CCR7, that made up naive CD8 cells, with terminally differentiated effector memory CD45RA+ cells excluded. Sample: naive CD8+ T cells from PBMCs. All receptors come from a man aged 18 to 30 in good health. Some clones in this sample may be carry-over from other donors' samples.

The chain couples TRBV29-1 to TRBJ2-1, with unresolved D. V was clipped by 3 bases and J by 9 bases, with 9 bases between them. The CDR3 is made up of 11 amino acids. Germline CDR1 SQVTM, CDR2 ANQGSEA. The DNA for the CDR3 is TGCAGCGTTGAGGATAGCAGTGAGCAGTTCTTC. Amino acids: CSVEDSSEQFF.

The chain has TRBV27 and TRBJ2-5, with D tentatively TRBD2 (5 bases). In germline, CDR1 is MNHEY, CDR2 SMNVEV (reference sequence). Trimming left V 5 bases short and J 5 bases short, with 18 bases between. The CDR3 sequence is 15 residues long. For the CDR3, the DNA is TGTGCCAGCAGTACTAGGATAGACCCGAGGGAGACCCAGTACTTC. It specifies CASSTRIDPRETQYF.

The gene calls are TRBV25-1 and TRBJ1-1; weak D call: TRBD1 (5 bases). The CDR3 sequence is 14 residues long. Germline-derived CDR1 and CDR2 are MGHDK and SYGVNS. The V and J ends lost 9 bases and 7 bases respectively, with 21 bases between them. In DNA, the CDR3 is TGTGCCAGATCGCGGGTACCCCGGGGGAGTGAAGCTTTCTTT. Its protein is CARSRVPRGSEAFF.

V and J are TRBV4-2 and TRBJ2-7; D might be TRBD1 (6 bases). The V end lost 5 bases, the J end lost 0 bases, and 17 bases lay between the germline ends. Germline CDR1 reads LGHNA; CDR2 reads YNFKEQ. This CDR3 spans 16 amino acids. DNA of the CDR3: TGTGCCAGCAGCTACATATTAACAGGGATCTCCTACGAGCAGTACTTC. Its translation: CASSYILTGISYEQYF.

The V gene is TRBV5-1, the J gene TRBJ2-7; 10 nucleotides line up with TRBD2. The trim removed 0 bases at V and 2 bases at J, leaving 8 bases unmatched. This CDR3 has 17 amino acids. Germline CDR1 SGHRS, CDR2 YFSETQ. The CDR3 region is CASSLARTSGAPYEQYF. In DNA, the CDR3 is TGCGCCAGCAGCTTGGCGAGAACTAGCGGGGCCCCCTACGAGCAGTACTTC.

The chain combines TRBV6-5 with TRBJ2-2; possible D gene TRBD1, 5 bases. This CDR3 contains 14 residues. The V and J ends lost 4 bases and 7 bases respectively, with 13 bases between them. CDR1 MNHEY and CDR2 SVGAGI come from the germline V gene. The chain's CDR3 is CASSWEGVGGELFF. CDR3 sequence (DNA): TGTGCCAGCAGTTGGGAAGGGGTTGGCGGGGAGCTGTTTTTT.

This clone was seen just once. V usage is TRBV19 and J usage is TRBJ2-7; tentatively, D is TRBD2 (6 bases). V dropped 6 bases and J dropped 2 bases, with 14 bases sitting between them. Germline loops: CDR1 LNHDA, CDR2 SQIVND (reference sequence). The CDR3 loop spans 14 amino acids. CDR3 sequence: CASRVFGGAYEQYF. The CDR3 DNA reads TGTGCCAGTAGGGTCTTTGGCGGGGCCTACGAGCAGTACTTC.

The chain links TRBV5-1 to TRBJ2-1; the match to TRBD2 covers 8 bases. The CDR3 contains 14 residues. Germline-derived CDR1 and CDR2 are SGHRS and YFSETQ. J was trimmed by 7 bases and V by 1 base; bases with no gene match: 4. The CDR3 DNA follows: TGCGCCAGCAGCTTGTCCGGACTAGCAAATGAGCAGTTCTTC. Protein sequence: CASSLSGLANEQFF.

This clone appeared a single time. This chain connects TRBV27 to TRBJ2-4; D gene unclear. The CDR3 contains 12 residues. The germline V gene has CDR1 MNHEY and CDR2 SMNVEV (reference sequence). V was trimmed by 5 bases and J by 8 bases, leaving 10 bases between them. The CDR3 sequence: CASSPRRDIQYF. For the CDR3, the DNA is TGTGCCAGCAGTCCCAGACGGGACATTCAGTACTTC.

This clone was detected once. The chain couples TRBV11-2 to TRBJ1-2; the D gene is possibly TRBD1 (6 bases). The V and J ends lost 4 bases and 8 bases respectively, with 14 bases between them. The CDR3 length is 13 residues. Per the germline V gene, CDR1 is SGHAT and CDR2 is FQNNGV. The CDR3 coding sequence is TGTGCCAGCAGCTCTGGGACAATCTACGGCTACACCTTC. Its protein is CASSSGTIYGYTF.

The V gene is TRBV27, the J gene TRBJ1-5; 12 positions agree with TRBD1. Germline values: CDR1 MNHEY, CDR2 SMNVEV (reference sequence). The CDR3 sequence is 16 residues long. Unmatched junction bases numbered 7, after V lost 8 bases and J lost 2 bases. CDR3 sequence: CASGDRGLLGNQPQHF. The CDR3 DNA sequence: TGTGCCAGCGGGGACAGGGGGCTTCTCGGCAATCAGCCCCAGCATTTT.

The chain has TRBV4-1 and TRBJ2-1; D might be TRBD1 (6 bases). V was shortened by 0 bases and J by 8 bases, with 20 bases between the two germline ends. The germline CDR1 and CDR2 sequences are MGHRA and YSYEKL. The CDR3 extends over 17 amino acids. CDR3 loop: CASSQEVGQGNLYEQFF. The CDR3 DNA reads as TGCGCCAGCAGCCAAGAAGTTGGGCAGGGGAATTTGTATGAGCAGTTCTTC.

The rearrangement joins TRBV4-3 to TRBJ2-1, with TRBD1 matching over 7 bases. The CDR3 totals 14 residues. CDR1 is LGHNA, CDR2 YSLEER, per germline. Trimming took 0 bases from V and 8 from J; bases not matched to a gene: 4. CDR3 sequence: CASSQEDRVHEQFF. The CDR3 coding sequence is TGCGCCAGCAGCCAAGAAGACAGGGTACATGAGCAGTTCTTC.

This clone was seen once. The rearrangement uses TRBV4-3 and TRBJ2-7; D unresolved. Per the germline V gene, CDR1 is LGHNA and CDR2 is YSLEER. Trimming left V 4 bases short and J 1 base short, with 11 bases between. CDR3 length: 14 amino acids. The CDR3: CASSPRFVSYEQYF. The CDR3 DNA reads TGCGCCAGCAGCCCCCGCTTCGTATCCTACGAGCAGTACTTC.

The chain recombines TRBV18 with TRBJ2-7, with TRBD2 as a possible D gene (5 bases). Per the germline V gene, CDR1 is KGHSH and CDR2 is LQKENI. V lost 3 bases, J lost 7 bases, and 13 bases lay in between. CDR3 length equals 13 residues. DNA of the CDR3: TGTGCCAGCTCACCTCGGGGTAGAGCGGAGCAGTACTTC. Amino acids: CASSPRGRAEQYF. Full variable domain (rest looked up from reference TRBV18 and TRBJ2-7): NAGVMQNPRHLVRRRGQEARLRCSPMKGHSHVYWYRQLPEEGLKFMVYLQKENIIDESGMPKERFSAEFPKEGPSILRIQQVVRGDSAAYFCASSPRGRAEQYFGPGTRLTVT.

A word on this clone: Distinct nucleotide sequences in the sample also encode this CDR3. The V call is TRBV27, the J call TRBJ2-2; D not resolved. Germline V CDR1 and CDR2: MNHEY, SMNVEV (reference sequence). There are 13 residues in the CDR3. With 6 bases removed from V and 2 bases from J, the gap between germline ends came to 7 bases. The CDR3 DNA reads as TGTGCCAGCAGCCTACGTAACACCGGGGAGCTGTTTTTT. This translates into CASSLRNTGELFF.

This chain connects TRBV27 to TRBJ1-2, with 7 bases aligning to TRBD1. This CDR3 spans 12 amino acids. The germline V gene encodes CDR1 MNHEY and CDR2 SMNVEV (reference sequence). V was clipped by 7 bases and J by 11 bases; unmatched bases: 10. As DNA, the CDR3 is TGTGCCAGCACCACAGGGACAGCCGCGTACACCTTC. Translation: CASTTGTAAYTF.